Following are 8 T cell receptor beta chains from one sample sequenced in a study of T-cell reconstitution after alpha-beta-depleted transplantation in children. TCRbeta library construction was performed incorporating unique molecular identifiers. A single record per CDR3 protein comes from TCRdb applying MiXCR to the PCR reads. Of 640,000 or so distinct CDR3 sequences detected, about 15% appear once; the ten largest clones hold around 0.96%. This material consisted of PBMCs from the stem cell graft donor, taken from the stem cell graft. Every receptor here comes from a human donor who donated a stem cell graft to a child with acute myeloid leukemia.

This clonotype has at least ten counts. The chain uses TRBV20-1 and TRBJ2-3; D gene uncertain. V was cut by 1 base and J by 7 bases, with 6 bases left in between. Germline CDR1 reads DFQATT; CDR2 reads SNEGSKA (reference sequence). The CDR3 has 11 amino acids. The chain's CDR3 is CSARGSYTQYF. CDR3 bases: TGCAGTGCTAGAGGGTCGTATACGCAGTATTTT.

V and J are TRBV20-1 and TRBJ2-5; D is perhaps TRBD2 (5 bases). CDR3 size: 16 residues. The germline gives CDR1 DFQATT, CDR2 SNEGSKA (reference sequence). The germline V and J ends were trimmed by 6 bases and 5 bases, with 25 bases remaining between them. CDR3 coding DNA: TGCAGTGCGCCCATATTAGGAACTCCCGGCGGGGAGACCCAGTACTTC. Its translation is CSAPILGTPGGETQYF.

This clonotype has a count of ten or more. The chain recombines TRBV29-1 with TRBJ1-2, with D possibly TRBD1 on 5 matching bases. Germline V gives CDR1 SQVTM, CDR2 ANQGSEA. The CDR3 is 11 amino acids. The V gene lost 4 bases and the J gene lost 4 bases, with 7 bases spanning the gap. CDR3 loop: CSVGQTYGYTF. The DNA of the CDR3 is TGCAGCGTTGGACAGACCTATGGCTACACCTTC.

This clonotype came up many times. The rearrangement uses TRBV12-3 or TRBV12-4 and TRBJ2-7, with D possibly being TRBD1 (5 bases). The CDR3 length is 13 residues. V lost 6 bases and J 3 bases, leaving 12 bases between the germline ends. Here the CDR3 reads CASSLDMGYEQYV. The CDR3 nucleotides are TGTGCCAGCAGCCTGGACATGGGCTACGAGCAGTACGTC.

This clonotype has a count of ten or more. This sequence joins TRBV7-2 and TRBJ2-3; either TRBD1 or TRBD2 may supply D (6 bases each). The CDR3 extends over 15 amino acids. Per the germline V gene, CDR1 is SGHTA and CDR2 is FQGNSA. Trimming took 1 base from V and 5 from J, leaving 13 bases between them. The CDR3 here is CASSLDPGAGDTQYF. The CDR3 nucleotides are TGTGCCAGCAGCTTAGATCCGGGGGCGGGAGATACGCAGTATTTT.

The chain links TRBV7-2 to TRBJ1-2, with a weak D call TRBD1 (5 bases). The V gene lost 2 bases and the J gene lost 6 bases, with 19 bases spanning the gap. The CDR3 has 16 amino acids. Germline lookup yields CDR1 SGHTA and CDR2 FQGNSA. The CDR3: CASSLTPAGKKDGYTF. The CDR3 bases are TGTGCCAGCAGCTTAACTCCCGCAGGGAAGAAAGATGGCTACACCTTC.

The chain recombines TRBV5-1 with TRBJ2-5, with 9 bases matching TRBD1. The junction had 8 bases not matched to a gene; V was cut back by 4 bases and J by 4 bases. Germline V gives CDR1 SGHRS, CDR2 YFSETQ. The CDR3 runs 15 residues. CDR3 bases: TGCGCCAGCAGCCTGGACAGGGGTGTCACAGAGACCCAGTACTTC. Translating it yields CASSLDRGVTETQYF.

At least ten counts were recorded for this clonotype. This sequence joins TRBV29-1 and TRBJ2-3, with D hard to call. This CDR3 comprises 11 residues. Trimming removed 6 bases at V and 2 bases at J, with 6 bases between. Germline CDR1 is SQVTM and CDR2 is ANQGSEA. Here the CDR3 DNA reads TGCAGCGTCGAACCCACAGATACGCAGTATTTT. Its protein product is CSVEPTDTQYF.